Shown below are 26 T cell receptor beta chains from a single sample sequenced in a study of T cell changes during pregnancy in multiple sclerosis. Sequencing used immunoSEQ multiplex PCR; TCRdb keeps in-frame clones, though not all of them. The top ten hold approximately 1.5% of the sample, which has more than 55,000 clones, 75% to 95% seen once. The sample consisted of peripheral blood, taken after pregnancy. All receptors come from a female donor in good health, enrolled as a control in a pregnancy study.

The CDR3 loop reads CASSSGEGTQYF. The CDR3 nucleotides are TGTGCCAGCAGCTCGGGGGAGGGGACGCAGTATTTT. The chain has TRBV7-3 and TRBJ2-3, with TRBD2 matching over 7 bases. Germline V gives CDR1 SGHTA, CDR2 FQGTGA. V dropped 4 bases and J dropped 9; count of bases not matched to a gene: 4. CDR3 size: 12 residues.

V gene TRBV30 combines with J gene TRBJ1-6; D gene ambiguous. This CDR3 spans 13 amino acids. Germline V gene data show CDR1 as GTSNPN and CDR2 as SVGIG (reference sequence). V lost 8 bases, J lost 5 bases, and 13 bases lay in between. CDR3 in DNA: TGTGCCGTTATGGGGAGTAATAATTCACCCCTCCACTTT. This gives the protein CAVMGSNNSPLHF.

In this sample, this clone turned up once. The chain is built from TRBV20-1 and TRBJ2-7, with D tentatively TRBD1 (5 bases). CDR3 length: 11 amino acids. Germline V gives CDR1 DFQATT, CDR2 SNEGSKA (reference sequence). Trimming pared 3 bases from V and 5 bases from J, leaving 8 bases between. As DNA, the CDR3 is TGCAGTGCTAGCAGGGCCAACGAGCAGTACTTC. It encodes CSASRANEQYF.

V and J are TRBV7-2 and TRBJ2-7, with TRBD1 as a possible D gene (6 bases). CDR3 length: 16 amino acids. Trimming left V 5 bases short and J 2 bases short, with 19 bases between. Germline-derived CDR1 and CDR2 are SGHTA and FQGNSA. The CDR3 sequence is CASSPGFSRGTYEQYF. The CDR3 DNA is TGTGCCAGCAGCCCGGGTTTCTCAAGGGGGACCTACGAGCAGTACTTC.

The rearrangement uses TRBV9 and TRBJ1-2, with 10 bases matching TRBD1. Unmatched junction bases numbered 8, after V lost 6 bases and J lost 3 bases. This CDR3 is built from 15 residues. From germline, CDR1 is SGDLS and CDR2 YYNGEE. The CDR3 sequence is CASNLGQGGDYGYTF. For the CDR3, the DNA is TGTGCCAGCAACCTTGGACAGGGGGGGGACTATGGCTACACCTTC.

The J gene is TRBJ2-6, the V gene TRBV2; D uncertain. The germline CDR1 and CDR2 sequences are SNHLY and FYNNEI. Trimming took 7 bases from V and 3 from J, leaving 13 bases between them. The CDR3 has 15 residues. CDR3: CASTIGEYGANVLTF. CDR3 coding DNA: TGTGCCAGCACGATCGGAGAGTATGGGGCCAACGTCCTGACTTTC. The variable domain in full, completed from reference TRBV2 and TRBJ2-6, reads EPEVTQTPSHQVTQMGQEVILRCVPISNHLYFYWYRQILGQKVEFLVSFYNNEISEKSEIFDDQFSVERPDGSNFTLKIRSTKLEDSAMYFCASTIGEYGANVLTFGAGSRLTVL.

The chain joins TRBV6-1 to TRBJ1-2; a weak D match, TRBD1 (6 bases). The V end was cut by 6 bases, the J end by 7 bases, with 15 bases between. This CDR3 is 13 amino acids long. CDR1 is MNHNS, CDR2 SASEGT, per germline. The CDR3 DNA follows: TGTGCCAGCAGCGGGGACATTAGGAGTGGCTACACCTTC. It encodes CASSGDIRSGYTF.

The rearrangement uses TRBV7-2 and TRBJ2-5, with a weak D call TRBD2 (5 bases). The germline V gene has CDR1 SGHTA and CDR2 FQGNSA. Trimming took 2 bases from V and 4 from J, leaving 11 bases between them. CDR3 length: 14 amino acids. CDR3 bases: TGTGCCAGCAGCTTATGGTCGGCGGGAGAGACCCAGTACTTC. It encodes CASSLWSAGETQYF.

The chain is built from TRBV4-3 and TRBJ2-2; D call uncertain. There are 14 residues in the CDR3. Trimming pared 0 bases from V and 6 bases from J, leaving 8 bases between. In germline, CDR1 is LGHNA, CDR2 YSLEER. The CDR3 DNA is TGCGCCAGCAGCCAAGATAATTATCCCGGGGAGCTGTTTTTT. Residues: CASSQDNYPGELFF.

This chain joins TRBV7-2 and TRBJ2-3; 10 bases align to TRBD2. With 7 bases clipped from V and 1 base from J, the junction kept 11 bases outside the gene matches. Germline V CDR1 and CDR2: SGHTA, FQGNSA. This CDR3 spans 17 amino acids. This CDR3 is CASTPGASGGGTDTQYF. The CDR3 region has the DNA TGTGCCAGCACCCCGGGGGCGAGCGGGGGGGGCACAGATACGCAGTATTTT. The whole variable domain, remainder taken from reference TRBV7-2 and TRBJ2-3, is GAGVSQSPSNKVTEKGKDVELRCDPISGHTALYWYRQSLGQGLEFLIYFQGNSAPDKSGLPSDRFSAERTGGSVSTLTIQRTQQEDSAVYLCASTPGASGGGTDTQYFGPGTRLTVL.

This clone has just one count. This chain links TRBV27 with TRBJ2-7, with D hard to call. There are 11 residues in the CDR3. V was pared by 6 bases and J by 3 bases, with 6 bases between. The germline V gene encodes CDR1 MNHEY and CDR2 SMNVEV (reference sequence). The CDR3 is CASSQDYEQYF. The CDR3 DNA follows: TGTGCCAGCAGCCAGGACTACGAGCAGTACTTC.

The chain carries TRBV7-7 and TRBJ2-2; TRBD1 matches at 11 bases. In germline, CDR1 is SSHAT, CDR2 FNYEAQ (reference sequence). This CDR3 comprises 15 residues. The ends lost 3 bases at V and 5 bases at J; junction bases unmatched: 2. The CDR3 region has the DNA TGTGCCAGCAGCTTGGACAGGGGGCTTACCGGGGAGCTGTTTTTT. Encoded protein: CASSLDRGLTGELFF.

This chain connects TRBV5-4 to TRBJ2-5; 13 bases line up with TRBD2. J was trimmed by 3 bases and V by 4 bases; bases with no gene match: 6. CDR1 is SGHNT, CDR2 YYREEE, per germline (reference sequence). The CDR3 contains 16 residues. CDR3 residues: CASSHVGLAGKETQYF. The DNA of the CDR3 is TGTGCCAGCAGCCACGTGGGACTAGCGGGGAAAGAGACCCAGTACTTC.

The chain carries TRBV11-2 and TRBJ2-3; the match to TRBD1 covers 7 bases. Looked up from germline, CDR1 is SGHAT and CDR2 is FQNNGV. Unmatched junction bases numbered 14, after V lost 3 bases and J lost 11 bases. This CDR3 comprises 15 residues. The CDR3 DNA reads as TGTGCCAGCAGCTTGGACAGGACACCTCACCAGGGGCAGTATTTT. Protein: CASSLDRTPHQGQYF.

This clone has just one count. The gene calls are TRBV28 and TRBJ2-1, with 7 bases matching TRBD1. Germline V gene lookup returns CDR1 MDHEN and CDR2 SYDVKM. Trimming cost V 6 bases and J 0 bases; bases outside gene matches: 11. This CDR3 spans 17 amino acids. As DNA, the CDR3 is TGTGCCAGCAGCCCCACGGGTTGGGACAGCTCCTACAATGAGCAGTTCTTC. This translates into CASSPTGWDSSYNEQFF.

This clone was detected a few times. This sample includes further DNA sequences coding for the same CDR3. The rearrangement joins TRBV30 to TRBJ1-5; the D gene is possibly TRBD1 (6 bases). Trimming pared 0 bases from V and 6 bases from J, leaving 12 bases between. Per the germline V gene, CDR1 is GTSNPN and CDR2 is SVGIG (reference sequence). This CDR3 contains 14 residues. CDR3 coding DNA: TGTGCCTGGAGTGTACGGGGGGGCAGTCAGCCCCAGCATTTT. Translated: CAWSVRGGSQPQHF.

The chain is built from TRBV15 and TRBJ1-2, with TRBD1 matching 9 bases. J was trimmed by 4 bases and V by 4 bases; bases with no gene match: 10. The CDR3 has 16 residues. The V gene's germline CDR1 is LNHNV and CDR2 YYDKDF (reference sequence). The CDR3 nucleotides are TGTGCCACCAGCACTCGATATGACAGGGGGACCTATGGCTACACCTTC. As protein: CATSTRYDRGTYGYTF.

The chain is built from TRBV5-6 and TRBJ2-3; TRBD1 matches 8 bases. The CDR3 runs to 15 residues. V shed 0 bases, J shed 4 bases, and the junction held 4 bases outside the gene matches. Germline V lookup: CDR1 SGHDT, CDR2 YYEEEE. For the CDR3, the DNA is TGTGCCAGCAGCTTGGGGCAGGGGGCGGCAGATACGCAGTATTTT. Its translation: CASSLGQGAADTQYF.

The chain uses TRBV14 and TRBJ2-7; 9 bases align to TRBD1. The J segment lost 1 base and the V segment lost 1 base, leaving 2 bases of the junction unmatched. The CDR3 totals 15 residues. Germline V CDR1 and CDR2: SGHDN, FVKESK. This CDR3 is CASSQVGTGSYEQYF. Here the CDR3 DNA reads TGTGCCAGCAGCCAAGTGGGGACAGGGTCCTACGAGCAGTACTTC.

The chain has TRBV7-8 and TRBJ1-1; the D gene is possibly TRBD1 (5 bases). From germline, CDR1 is SGHVS and CDR2 FQNEAQ. The V end lost 3 bases, the J end lost 1 base, and 9 bases lay between the germline ends. The CDR3 extends over 14 amino acids. CDR3 residues: CASSFQGRNTEAFF. The CDR3 DNA reads TGTGCCAGCAGCTTCCAGGGCAGGAACACTGAAGCTTTCTTT.

J is TRBJ2-6 and V is TRBV29-1; weak D call: TRBD1 (6 bases). V was clipped by 4 bases and J by 0 bases, with 13 bases between them. The germline gives CDR1 SQVTM, CDR2 ANQGSEA. This CDR3 is built from 16 residues. CDR3 protein: CSVVAGVFSGANVLTF. DNA for the CDR3: TGCAGCGTTGTCGCAGGGGTTTTCTCTGGGGCCAACGTCCTGACTTTC.

The V gene is TRBV29-1, the J gene TRBJ1-4; TRBD1 might be the D (5 bases). Deletions cut 1 base from V and 5 bases from J, with 8 bases between. The CDR3 contains 13 residues. From germline, CDR1 is SQVTM and CDR2 ANQGSEA. CDR3 DNA sequence: TGCAGCGTTGAAGCAGGGCCCAATGAAAAACTGTTTTTT. As protein: CSVEAGPNEKLFF.

This clone was counted only a few times. The same CDR3 is also encoded by other DNA sequences in this sample. The chain carries TRBV5-1 and TRBJ1-1, with D uncertain. With 0 bases removed from V and 3 bases from J, the gap between germline ends came to 6 bases. CDR3 length: 13 amino acids. Germline CDR1 is SGHRS and CDR2 is YFSETQ. CDR3 nucleotide sequence: TGCGCCAGCAGCTTGGCTGGAGACACTGAAGCTTTCTTT. Encoded protein: CASSLAGDTEAFF.

The J gene is TRBJ2-1, the V gene TRBV4-3; 7 nucleotides line up with TRBD1. CDR3 size: 13 residues. Germline V lookup: CDR1 LGHNA, CDR2 YSLEER. With V trimmed by 3 bases and J by 7 bases, 3 bases remained unmatched. The CDR3 DNA reads as TGCGCCAGCAGCCAGGCAGGGGGAAATGAGCAGTTCTTC. It codes for CASSQAGGNEQFF.

The chain employs TRBV4-1 and TRBJ1-1; 9 bases fit TRBD1. This CDR3 has 15 residues. CDR1 and CDR2 (germline): MGHRA, YSYEKL. Trimming took 4 bases from V and 10 from J; bases not matched to a gene: 13. The CDR3 nucleotides are TGCGCCAGCAGCCTCGGACCGGGACAGGGAGGAGGAGCTTTCTTT. Protein sequence: CASSLGPGQGGGAFF.

The chain uses TRBV30 and TRBJ1-4, with 7 bases lining up with TRBD1. The CDR3 runs to 13 residues. From germline, CDR1 is GTSNPN and CDR2 SVGIG (reference sequence). V gave up 3 bases and J gave up 5 bases; unmatched junction bases: 3. As DNA, the CDR3 is TGTGCCTGGAGAGACAGGGCCAATGAAAAACTGTTTTTT. Amino acid sequence: CAWRDRANEKLFF.